A selection of T cell receptor beta chains follows, all from one sample in a study of blood T cell repertoires in COVID-19. The repertoire was sequenced with immunoSEQ multiplex PCR; TCRdb's copy has only in-frame clones and lacks some. The table records 85,000 to 100,000 clones, around 82% of them present only once. Sequences were obtained from peripheral blood. These receptors came from a man in his forties or fifties who had recovered from COVID-19. Each CDR3 is given with its conserved first and last residue. The D gene is left open where the match is weak. Expanded clones are given a class, and other clones once, few, many or no size at all.

clone_size: -
v_call: TRBV19
j_call: TRBJ1-2
d_call: -
cdr3_nt: TGTGCCAGTAGTGCTCAGACTTACAACTATGGCTACACCTTC
cdr3_aa: CASSAQTYNYGYTF

clone_size: once
v_call: TRBV6-6
j_call: TRBJ2-7
d_call: TRBD2
cdr3_nt: TGTGCCAGCAGTTACCCTAGCGGGAGAGGGGGTTACGAGCAGTACTTC
cdr3_aa: CASSYPSGRGGYEQYF

clone_size: -
v_call: TRBV25-1
j_call: TRBJ2-6
d_call: -
cdr3_nt: TGTGCCAGCAGTCAACAAAGGGGCGCCTCTGGGGCCAACGTCCTGACTTTC
cdr3_aa: CASSQQRGASGANVLTF

clone_size: -
v_call: TRBV5-8
j_call: TRBJ1-4
d_call: -
cdr3_nt: TGTGCCAGCAGCTTGGGCGGTCCCCTGAATGAAAAACTGTTTTTT
cdr3_aa: CASSLGGPLNEKLFF

clone_size: -
v_call: TRBV6-6
j_call: TRBJ2-1
d_call: -
cdr3_nt: TGTGCCAGCAATCTCGACAGTTACAATGAGCAGTTCTTC
cdr3_aa: CASNLDSYNEQFF

clone_size: -
v_call: TRBV5-4
j_call: TRBJ1-2
d_call: -
cdr3_nt: TGTGCCAGCAGCTTGACAGGGCAGGGCTACACCTTC
cdr3_aa: CASSLTGQGYTF

clone_size: -
v_call: TRBV6-2/TRBV6-3
j_call: TRBJ2-1
d_call: TRBD2
cdr3_nt: TGTGCCAGCAGTTTCCCGGAAACCGGGACTAGCGGCTACAATGAGCAGTTCTTC
cdr3_aa: CASSFPETGTSGYNEQFF

clone_size: -
v_call: TRBV7-2
j_call: TRBJ2-2
d_call: TRBD2
cdr3_nt: TGTGCCAGCAGCTTACTAGCGGGAAGAACCGGGGAGCTGTTTTTT
cdr3_aa: CASSLLAGRTGELFF

clone_size: -
v_call: TRBV6-6
j_call: TRBJ1-5
d_call: -
cdr3_nt: TGTGCCAGCAGTGCCCGGGAGCCCCAGCATTTT
cdr3_aa: CASSAREPQHF

clone_size: -
v_call: TRBV11-2
j_call: TRBJ2-3
d_call: -
cdr3_nt: TGTGCCAGCAGACTCAGAGGCGCAGGGATCACAGATACGCAGTATTTT
cdr3_aa: CASRLRGAGITDTQYF

clone_size: few
v_call: TRBV29-1
j_call: TRBJ1-2
d_call: -
cdr3_nt: TGCAGCGTTGCAAGTCTGCGGGATGGCTACACCTTC
cdr3_aa: CSVASLRDGYTF

clone_size: -
v_call: TRBV12-3/TRBV12-4
j_call: TRBJ2-3
d_call: TRBD1
cdr3_nt: TGTGCCAGCAGTTTTAATGCAGGGGGGCAGTATTTT
cdr3_aa: CASSFNAGGQYF

clone_size: -
v_call: TRBV18
j_call: TRBJ1-5
d_call: -
cdr3_nt: TGTGCCAGCTCACCCTCAGGCCTGAATCAGCCCCAGCATTTT
cdr3_aa: CASSPSGLNQPQHF

clone_size: -
v_call: TRBV7-2
j_call: TRBJ2-3
d_call: -
cdr3_nt: TGTGCCAGCAGCTTATCTACTAGATCAGATACGCAGTATTTT
cdr3_aa: CASSLSTRSDTQYF

clone_size: -
v_call: TRBV19
j_call: TRBJ1-2
d_call: -
cdr3_nt: TGTGCCAGTAGTATCCGACCAGCAGGCGACTATGGCTACACCTTC
cdr3_aa: CASSIRPAGDYGYTF

clone_size: -
v_call: TRBV7-2
j_call: TRBJ1-2
d_call: TRBD1
cdr3_nt: TGTGCCAGCAGCTTAGCGCAAGGGGGCGCGAGGAGGAGCGGCTACACCTTC
cdr3_aa: CASSLAQGGARRSGYTF

clone_size: -
v_call: TRBV4-1
j_call: TRBJ1-4
d_call: -
cdr3_nt: TGCGCCAGCAGCCAGACTTCCGGACAAGGGGTCAATGAAAAACTGTTTTTT
cdr3_aa: CASSQTSGQGVNEKLFF

clone_size: few
v_call: TRBV19
j_call: TRBJ1-5
d_call: -
cdr3_nt: TGTGCCAGCAGACATAGCAATCAGCCCCAGCATTTT
cdr3_aa: CASRHSNQPQHF

clone_size: -
v_call: TRBV5-1
j_call: TRBJ2-3
d_call: TRBD2
cdr3_nt: TGCGCCAGCAGCCCCCTAGCGGGGGGCACAGATACGCAGTATTTT
cdr3_aa: CASSPLAGGTDTQYF

clone_size: -
v_call: TRBV6-5
j_call: TRBJ1-3
d_call: -
cdr3_nt: TGTGCCAGCAGTTATCTAGGTGGAAACACCATATATTTT
cdr3_aa: CASSYLGGNTIYF

clone_size: -
v_call: TRBV5-6
j_call: TRBJ2-1
d_call: TRBD2
cdr3_nt: TGTGCCAGCAGCTGGGGAGGGGTGCAGTTCTTC
cdr3_aa: CASSWGGVQFF

clone_size: -
v_call: TRBV10-3
j_call: TRBJ2-5
d_call: TRBD1
cdr3_nt: TGTGCCATCAGGGGGACAGGGGGCGCAGAGACCCAGTACTTC
cdr3_aa: CAIRGTGGAETQYF

clone_size: -
v_call: TRBV4-1
j_call: TRBJ1-6
d_call: TRBD1
cdr3_nt: TGCGCCAGCAGCCTGGACAACCGGGACAGGGAGTTCCCCCTCCACTTT
cdr3_aa: CASSLDNRDREFPLHF

clone_size: -
v_call: TRBV24-1
j_call: TRBJ2-3
d_call: -
cdr3_nt: TGTGCCACCGCCTCGGGGGTCCCTAATACGCAGTATTTT
cdr3_aa: CATASGVPNTQYF

clone_size: medium-sized
v_call: TRBV4-2
j_call: TRBJ2-1
d_call: TRBD1
cdr3_nt: TGTGCCAGCAGCCAAGATTCGGCAGGGGGCGTGGATGAGCAGTTCTTC
cdr3_aa: CASSQDSAGGVDEQFF

clone_size: -
v_call: TRBV9
j_call: TRBJ2-2
d_call: TRBD1
cdr3_nt: TGTGCCAGCAGCGTAGGGGCGACAGGGGCGACTGGGGAGCTGTTTTTT
cdr3_aa: CASSVGATGATGELFF

clone_size: -
v_call: TRBV25-1
j_call: TRBJ1-1
d_call: TRBD1
cdr3_nt: TGTGCCAGCAGTCTAAATCCAGGGGGGAACACTGAAGCTTTCTTT
cdr3_aa: CASSLNPGGNTEAFF

clone_size: -
v_call: TRBV11-2
j_call: TRBJ1-3
d_call: -
cdr3_nt: TGTGCCAGCAGCTTAGAACGGAACACCATATATTTT
cdr3_aa: CASSLERNTIYF

clone_size: -
v_call: TRBV19
j_call: TRBJ1-1
d_call: -
cdr3_nt: TGTGCCAGTGCCGAGAGGAACACTGAAGCTTTCTTT
cdr3_aa: CASAERNTEAFF

clone_size: -
v_call: TRBV5-1
j_call: TRBJ1-1
d_call: TRBD1
cdr3_nt: TGCGCCAGCAGCCCGGGGACAGTCCCCCCGGCTTTCTTT
cdr3_aa: CASSPGTVPPAFF

clone_size: -
v_call: TRBV9
j_call: TRBJ2-7
d_call: TRBD1
cdr3_nt: TGTGCCAGCAGCGTCACGACAGGGGGGGACGAGCAGTACTTC
cdr3_aa: CASSVTTGGDEQYF

clone_size: -
v_call: TRBV4-2
j_call: TRBJ1-4
d_call: TRBD1
cdr3_nt: TGTGCCAGCAGCCAGGGGGGCGGGGGACAGGGGAATGAAAAACTGTTTTTT
cdr3_aa: CASSQGGGGQGNEKLFF

clone_size: -
v_call: TRBV12-3/TRBV12-4
j_call: TRBJ1-4
d_call: -
cdr3_nt: TGTGCCAGCAGACCAGCCCCTAGAGAAAAACTGTTTTTT
cdr3_aa: CASRPAPREKLFF

clone_size: -
v_call: TRBV9
j_call: TRBJ2-2
d_call: -
cdr3_nt: TGTGCCAGCAGCGTAGGAGTCGGCCGGGAGGAGCTGTTTTTT
cdr3_aa: CASSVGVGREELFF

clone_size: many
v_call: TRBV24-1
j_call: TRBJ2-1
d_call: -
cdr3_nt: TGTGCCACCAGTGAGAGCGGACTTACCTACAATGAGCAGTTCTTC
cdr3_aa: CATSESGLTYNEQFF

clone_size: -
v_call: TRBV6-5
j_call: TRBJ1-4
d_call: -
cdr3_nt: TGTGCCAGCAGTTACTACTACGGGGAGGGAAAACTGTTTTTT
cdr3_aa: CASSYYYGEGKLFF

clone_size: -
v_call: TRBV27
j_call: TRBJ2-2
d_call: TRBD1
cdr3_nt: TGTGCCAGCAGTTGGAGACAGGGGGGGAACGGGGAGCTGTTTTTT
cdr3_aa: CASSWRQGGNGELFF

clone_size: -
v_call: TRBV10-3
j_call: TRBJ1-4
d_call: -
cdr3_nt: TGTGCCATCGCCCGGACAGAGGGAACTAATGAAAAACTGTTTTTT
cdr3_aa: CAIARTEGTNEKLFF

clone_size: -
v_call: TRBV5-5
j_call: TRBJ2-1
d_call: TRBD1
cdr3_nt: TGTGCCAGCAGCTGGACGGGACAGCGGAGCTCCTACAATGAGCAGTTCTTC
cdr3_aa: CASSWTGQRSSYNEQFF

clone_size: many
v_call: TRBV5-1
j_call: TRBJ1-3
d_call: -
cdr3_nt: TGCGCCAGCAGCTTGGATAGGGGCTCTGGAAACACCATATATTTT
cdr3_aa: CASSLDRGSGNTIYF

clone_size: -
v_call: TRBV7-2
j_call: TRBJ2-7
d_call: TRBD2
cdr3_nt: TGTGCCAGCAGCTTAGGCCTGGGTCTAGCGGGCCAGCAGTACTTC
cdr3_aa: CASSLGLGLAGQQYF

clone_size: -
v_call: TRBV6-5
j_call: TRBJ2-2
d_call: TRBD1
cdr3_nt: TGTGCCAGCAGGCGGACAGGCCTTGGCGGGGAGCTGTTTTTT
cdr3_aa: CASRRTGLGGELFF

clone_size: -
v_call: TRBV6-2/TRBV6-3
j_call: TRBJ2-5
d_call: TRBD2
cdr3_nt: TGTGCCAGCAGTGCCTACGGGGCGGGGGGGCCGGAAGAGACCCAGTACTTC
cdr3_aa: CASSAYGAGGPEETQYF

clone_size: -
v_call: TRBV7-9
j_call: TRBJ2-1
d_call: -
cdr3_nt: TGTGCCAGCAGCGGGAGGACCTACAATGAGCAGTTCTTC
cdr3_aa: CASSGRTYNEQFF

clone_size: -
v_call: TRBV7-2
j_call: TRBJ2-1
d_call: -
cdr3_nt: TGTGCCAGCAGCCCACAAAGGGGCATTGAGCAGTTCTTC
cdr3_aa: CASSPQRGIEQFF

clone_size: few
v_call: TRBV7-9
j_call: TRBJ1-1
d_call: TRBD1
cdr3_nt: TGTGCCAGCAGCTTAGACCGGACAGGGGCTGAAGCTTTCTTT
cdr3_aa: CASSLDRTGAEAFF

clone_size: -
v_call: TRBV7-2
j_call: TRBJ1-2
d_call: -
cdr3_nt: TGTGCCAGCAGCACAAGGGGGAACTATGGCTACACCTTC
cdr3_aa: CASSTRGNYGYTF

clone_size: -
v_call: TRBV28
j_call: TRBJ1-5
d_call: -
cdr3_nt: TGTGCCAGCAGCCCCGGGACATTTGATAGCAATCAGCCCCAGCATTTT
cdr3_aa: CASSPGTFDSNQPQHF

clone_size: -
v_call: TRBV13
j_call: TRBJ2-1
d_call: -
cdr3_nt: TGTGCCAGCAGCTCGAGCGGAACAAATGAGCAGTTCTTC
cdr3_aa: CASSSSGTNEQFF

clone_size: -
v_call: TRBV7-9
j_call: TRBJ1-3
d_call: -
cdr3_nt: TGTGCCAGCAGCTTAGCGTTGGGGCCTGCTCGCTCTGGAAACACCATATATTTT
cdr3_aa: CASSLALGPARSGNTIYF

clone_size: few
v_call: TRBV6-2/TRBV6-3
j_call: TRBJ2-3
d_call: TRBD1
cdr3_nt: TGTGCCAGCAGTTTGACAGGGGGTGAGTTAGATACGCAGTATTTT
cdr3_aa: CASSLTGGELDTQYF